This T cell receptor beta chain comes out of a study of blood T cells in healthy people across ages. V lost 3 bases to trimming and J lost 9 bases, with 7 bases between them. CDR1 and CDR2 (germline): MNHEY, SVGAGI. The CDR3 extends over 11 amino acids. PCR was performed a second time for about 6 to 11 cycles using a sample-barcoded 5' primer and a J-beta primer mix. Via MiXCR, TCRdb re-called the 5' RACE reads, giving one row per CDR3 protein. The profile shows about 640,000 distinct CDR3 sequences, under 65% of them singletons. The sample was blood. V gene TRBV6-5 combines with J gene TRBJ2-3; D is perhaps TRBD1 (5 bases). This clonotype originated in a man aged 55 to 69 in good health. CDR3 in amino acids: CASSYKGTQYF. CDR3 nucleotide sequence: TGTGCCAGCAGTTATAAGGGGACGCAGTATTTT.